A selection of T cell receptor beta chains follows, all from one sample in a study of blood T cell repertoires in COVID-19. Using immunoSEQ multiplex PCR, the repertoire was profiled, and TCRdb retains in-frame clones only, with some absent. This sample yields about 73,000 clones, of which roughly 88% are seen a single time; more than 2% belongs to the top ten. The source material was peripheral blood. The receptors were sampled from an elderly man with active or convalescent COVID-19. Both conserved end residues are trimmed from each CDR3.

v_call cdr3_aa
TRBV5-4 ASSTRLAGDTQY
TRBV10-2 ASSEGLVETQY
TRBV6-5 ASSLFGEGQPQH
TRBV18 ASSPGLNEKLF
TRBV2 ASNRDRGRTDTQY
TRBV6-6 ASSLQGSRGERYGYT
TRBV30 AWSTSGYGYT
TRBV18 ASSLDRTYQPQH
TRBV3-1/TRBV3-2 ASSRSGLDNEQF
TRBV6-2/TRBV6-3 ASSSRVYEQY
TRBV3-1/TRBV3-2 ASSQRVYSYEQY
TRBV4-2 ASSQERTGTVTGELF
TRBV7-6 ASSLEAEVTHEQF
TRBV6-5 ASSYSRLAGNTIY
TRBV29-1 SVDIGGPSNTGELF
TRBV19 ASRSPQTGGVAGNTIY
TRBV18 ASSPDTTNTGELF
TRBV2 ASSVLSEQY
TRBV5-4 ASSRTGSYEQY
TRBV25-1 ASSEGAGGHYEQY
TRBV18 ASSLVELETQY
TRBV5-6 ASSYVTANTEAF
TRBV5-1 ASSQGAGANVLT
TRBV27 ASSFSSGRAAEQF
TRBV5-1 ASSLGGLAGSNEQF
TRBV4-2 ASSLGQLGDEQY
TRBV27 ASSLFSGTGGTEAF